Detailed here is one T cell receptor beta chain. This entry belongs to a study of blood T cell repertoires in COVID-19. Produced via immunoSEQ multiplex PCR; TCRdb's table is partial and in-frame only. The sample has 150,000 to 200,000 clones, less than 85% seen once; the top ten hold about 5.5%. Sequencing was performed on PBMCs or T cells enriched from blood (not recorded which). The sequence was collected from a woman aged 55-70 years with acute COVID-19.

The CDR3 DNA sequence: TGTGCCAGCAGACGGGTCATCCGAGAGACCCAGTACTTC. Residues: CASRRVIRETQYF. V usage is TRBV12-3 or TRBV12-4 and J usage is TRBJ2-5; D uncertain. This CDR3 contains 13 residues. Trimming took off 6 bases at V and 4 bases at J, with 12 bases between the two ends.